This TCR beta chain was retrieved from a study of T cells in Graves' hyperthyroidism and ophthalmopathy. For this clonotype: At one of its ends the junction is not consistent with the germline gene, which may arise from a read error.

Germline lookup yields CDR1 SGHRS and CDR2 YFSETQ. The CDR3 is 12 amino acids. Amplification targeted TCR beta CDR3 regions from RNA transcripts. The HTBI primer set drove a first-round RT-PCR of the TCR CDR3. TCRdb redid the calling of the multiplex PCR reads with MiXCR, one entry per CDR3 protein. Counted here are hundreds of thousands of distinct CDR3 sequences, about a fifth occurring once; the ten biggest clones make up about 4%. The hyperthyroidism patients had all been newly diagnosed, and their disease duration was under 2 months. Their ages ranged from 18 to 65 years. Based on clinical symptoms, serum thyroxine and TRAb, thyroid ultrasound and orbital computed tomography, diagnoses were reached.

The rearrangement joins TRBV5-1 to TRBJ2-7, with 7 bases lining up with TRBD1. The source of this sequence is a woman under 30 with Graves' hyperthyroidism. Specimen: blood. The CDR3 here is CASSPGGPEQCF. The CDR3 DNA follows: TGCGCCAGCAGCCCAGGGGGACCCGAGCAGTGCTTC.